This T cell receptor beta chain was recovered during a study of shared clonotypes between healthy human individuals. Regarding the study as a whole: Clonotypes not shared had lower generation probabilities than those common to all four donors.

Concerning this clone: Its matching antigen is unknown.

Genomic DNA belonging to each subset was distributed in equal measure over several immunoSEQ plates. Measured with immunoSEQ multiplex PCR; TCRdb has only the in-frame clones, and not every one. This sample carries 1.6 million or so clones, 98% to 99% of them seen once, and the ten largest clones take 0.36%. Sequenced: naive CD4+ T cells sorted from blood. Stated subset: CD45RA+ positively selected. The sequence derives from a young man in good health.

The CDR3 region has the DNA TGTGCCACCAGCAAGCTACTCGTCCGGGACAGGGGTGTCGGGGAGCTGTTTTTT. Translating gives CATSKLLVRDRGVGELFF. V and J are TRBV15 and TRBJ2-2; 10 nucleotides line up with TRBD1. The germline gives CDR1 LNHNV, CDR2 YYDKDF (reference sequence). V shed 4 bases, J shed 7 bases, and the junction held 15 bases outside the gene matches. This CDR3 has 18 residues.